A single T cell receptor beta chain is shown here with its context. This clone was observed a handful of times. This receptor's antigen is unknown. No base quality values were provided; no much bigger clone lies one nucleotide off. Whole blood was collected in K2EDTA tubes by collaborating institutions according to the institutions' own protocols. Collaborator samples were shipped for TCRbeta analysis as frozen whole blood, isolated PBMCs, or DNA extracted from either sample type. TCRbeta CDR3 regions were amplified from genomic DNA using the immunoSEQ Assay, a bias-controlled multiplex PCR. Concerning the study's data processing: The number of nucleated cells in each sample was estimated from the amplification of reference gene primers within the assay. To quantify the absolute abundance of each unique TCRbeta CDR3 rearrangement, sequence reads were collapsed and filtered. Productive Simpson clonality was computed per sample as the square root of Simpson's diversity index over productive rearrangements. The immuneACCESS repertoire file appears here via TCRdb, limited to in-frame rearrangements. These files lack a portion of the clones; in checked studies, under half of the deficit traces to unresolved V genes, and the cause of the others is not known. Clone size and the V and J calls come from that table; the DNA yielded D and trimming. The sample contains 150,000 or so clones, roughly 76% of them found a single time. The ten largest account for 9% of the sample.

The sample belongs to a study of blood T cell repertoires in COVID-19 (dated by TCRdb to 2020 to 2022). The study in broad terms: Collaborator samples came from the United States, Italy and Spain and covered acute and convalescent phases of COVID-19. The material from the prospective study consisted of cDNA or gDNA derived from T cells, B-cell-depleted T cells, or PBMCs. Subjects who had been exposed to COVID-19, were actively infected with it, or had recovered from it provided the deeply sampled blood TCRbeta repertoires that made up the dataset. The repertoires were made available in a free public database intended to serve as a resource for research on the immune response to SARS-CoV-2. The samples were drawn from the first 160 participants of the ongoing ImmuneRACE study and from 950 to 1,500 subjects provided by 6 global collaborators. Nearly every sample came with metadata listing a de-identified subject ID, COVID-19 status, age in years and sex. Where HLA class I and class II types were available, the types were taken from metadata supplied by the sample provider, not from assay-based typing. Study-wide conclusions, independent of this receptor: The quantity of clinical and demographic metadata differed by source and by participant and was supplied without curation.

V sheds 4 bases and J sheds 2 bases, leaving 11 bases between their ends. Sequences SNHLY (CDR1) and FYNNEI (CDR2) are obtained from the germline V gene. The CDR3 goes from the cysteine to the phenylalanine over 14 residues. Just the 42-base CDR3 DNA is kept, in frame starting at base 1. The TCR was taken from a woman in her 50s with active or convalescent COVID-19. Sequencing was carried out using peripheral blood. The rearranged segments are TRBV2 and TRBJ1-2; possibly the D gene is TRBD1, per 6 matching bases. The DNA is TGTGCCAGCAGTGTATCCAGGGGCAACTATGGCTACACCTTC. Its protein product is CASSVSRGNYGYTF.